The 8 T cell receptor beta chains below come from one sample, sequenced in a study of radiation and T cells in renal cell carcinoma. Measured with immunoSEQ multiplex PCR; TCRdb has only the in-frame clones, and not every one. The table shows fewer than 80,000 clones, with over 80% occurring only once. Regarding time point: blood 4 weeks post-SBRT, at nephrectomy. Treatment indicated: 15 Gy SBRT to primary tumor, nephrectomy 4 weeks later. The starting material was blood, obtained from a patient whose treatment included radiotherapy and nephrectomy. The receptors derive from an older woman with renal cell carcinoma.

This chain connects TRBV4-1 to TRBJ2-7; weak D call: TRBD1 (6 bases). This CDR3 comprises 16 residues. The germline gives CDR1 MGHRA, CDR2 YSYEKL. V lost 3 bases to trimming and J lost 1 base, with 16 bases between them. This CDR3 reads CASSQVSPGQSYEQYF. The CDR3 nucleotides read TGCGCCAGCAGCCAGGTTTCACCTGGACAGTCCTACGAGCAGTACTTC.

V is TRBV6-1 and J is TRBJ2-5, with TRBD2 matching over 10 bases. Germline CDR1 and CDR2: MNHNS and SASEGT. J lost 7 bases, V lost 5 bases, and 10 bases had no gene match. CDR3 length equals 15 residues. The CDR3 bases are TGTGCCAGCAGTCCAAGCGGGGGGGCAGTGGCGACCCAGTACTTC. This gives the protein CASSPSGGAVATQYF.

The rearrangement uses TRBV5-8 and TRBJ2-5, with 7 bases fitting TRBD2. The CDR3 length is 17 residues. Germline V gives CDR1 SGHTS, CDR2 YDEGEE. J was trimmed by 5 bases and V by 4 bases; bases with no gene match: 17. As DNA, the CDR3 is TGTGCCAGCAGCCCAAAAGCGGCGGGAGTGGGTTCGGAGACCCAGTACTTC. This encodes CASSPKAAGVGSETQYF.

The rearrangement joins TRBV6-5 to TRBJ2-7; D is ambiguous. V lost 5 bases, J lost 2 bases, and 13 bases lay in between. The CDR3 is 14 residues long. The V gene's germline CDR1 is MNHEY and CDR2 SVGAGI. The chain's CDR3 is CASSLDRSAYEQYF. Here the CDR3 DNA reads TGTGCCAGCAGTCTGGACCGGAGCGCCTACGAGCAGTACTTC.

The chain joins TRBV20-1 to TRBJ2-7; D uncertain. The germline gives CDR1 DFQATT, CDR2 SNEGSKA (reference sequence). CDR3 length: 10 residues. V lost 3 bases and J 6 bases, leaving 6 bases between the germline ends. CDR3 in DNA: TGCAGTGCTAGTGCCCTCGAGCAGTACTTC. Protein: CSASALEQYF.

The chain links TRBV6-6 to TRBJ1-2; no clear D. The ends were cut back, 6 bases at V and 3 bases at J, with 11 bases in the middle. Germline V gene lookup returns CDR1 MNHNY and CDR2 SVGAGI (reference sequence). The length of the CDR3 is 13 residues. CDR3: CASSREPYYGYTF. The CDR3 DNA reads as TGTGCCAGCAGCCGGGAGCCCTACTATGGCTACACCTTC.

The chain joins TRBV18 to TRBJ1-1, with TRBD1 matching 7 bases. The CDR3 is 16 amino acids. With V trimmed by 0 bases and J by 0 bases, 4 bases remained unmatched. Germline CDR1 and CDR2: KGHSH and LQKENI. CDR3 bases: TGTGCCAGCTCACCACCGAGGGGGCGGGTGAACACTGAAGCTTTCTTT. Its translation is CASSPPRGRVNTEAFF.

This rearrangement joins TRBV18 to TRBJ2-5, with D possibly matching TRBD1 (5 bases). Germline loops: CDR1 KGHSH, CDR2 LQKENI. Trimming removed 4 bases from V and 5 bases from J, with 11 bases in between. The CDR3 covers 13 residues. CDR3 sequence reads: CASSRDSGETQYF. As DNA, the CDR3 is TGTGCCAGCTCACGAGACAGTGGGGAGACCCAGTACTTC. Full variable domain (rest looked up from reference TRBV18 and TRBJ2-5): NAGVMQNPRHLVRRRGQEARLRCSPMKGHSHVYWYRQLPEEGLKFMVYLQKENIIDESGMPKERFSAEFPKEGPSILRIQQVVRGDSAAYFCASSRDSGETQYFGPGTRLLVL.